A selection of T cell receptor beta chains follows, all from one sample in a study of CD8 T cells in ankylosing spondylitis. One entry per CDR3 protein results from TCRdb running MiXCR on the 5' RACE reads. The sample carries roughly 240,000 distinct CDR3 sequences, roughly 8.2% recorded once. Sample: blood, either unsorted or a sorted T cell fraction (not recorded which). The source is a female donor with ankylosing spondylitis or in good health (not recorded which). Each CDR3 is given with its conserved first and last residue. D genes are given only for firm matches. Size is omitted from some rows. Given values are once, few, many or a class for expanded clones.

j_call: TRBJ2-1; d_call: .; clone_size: many; v_call: TRBV9; cdr3_aa: CASSVQGTYNEQFF; cdr3_nt: TGTGCCAGCAGCGTCCAGGGGACATACAATGAGCAGTTCTTC
j_call: TRBJ2-3; d_call: .; clone_size: .; v_call: TRBV20-1; cdr3_aa: CSARLFLVGTDTQYF; cdr3_nt: TGCAGTGCTAGACTCTTTTTGGTGGGCACAGATACGCAGTATTTT
j_call: TRBJ2-1; d_call: TRBD2; clone_size: many; v_call: TRBV15; cdr3_aa: CATSRTTMGLGKIDEQFF; cdr3_nt: TGTGCCACCAGCAGGACCACAATGGGACTAGGAAAGATCGATGAGCAGTTCTTC
j_call: TRBJ1-1; d_call: .; clone_size: many; v_call: TRBV2; cdr3_aa: CAIHREAEAFF; cdr3_nt: TGTGCCATTCACAGGGAGGCTGAAGCTTTCTTT
j_call: TRBJ2-5; d_call: .; clone_size: .; v_call: TRBV7-2; cdr3_aa: CASSLGPDGETQYF; cdr3_nt: TGTGCCAGCAGCTTAGGTCCGGACGGAGAGACCCAGTACTTC
j_call: TRBJ1-3; d_call: .; clone_size: many; v_call: TRBV4-3; cdr3_aa: CASSQDANRGTGNTIYF; cdr3_nt: TGCGCCAGCAGCCAAGATGCTAATCGGGGGACTGGAAACACCATATATTTT
j_call: TRBJ2-2; d_call: .; clone_size: .; v_call: TRBV7-9; cdr3_aa: CASSSTLDTGELFF; cdr3_nt: TGTGCCAGCAGCTCTACATTGGACACCGGGGAGCTGTTTTTT
j_call: TRBJ2-4; d_call: .; clone_size: few; v_call: TRBV7-2; cdr3_aa: CASGLDGAKNIQYF; cdr3_nt: TGTGCCAGCGGCCTAGATGGGGCCAAAAACATTCAGTACTTC
j_call: TRBJ2-2; d_call: TRBD2; clone_size: many; v_call: TRBV2; cdr3_aa: CASSVNIAGPNTGELFF; cdr3_nt: TGTGCCAGCAGTGTCAACATAGCGGGACCGAACACCGGGGAGCTGTTTTTT
j_call: TRBJ2-1; d_call: .; clone_size: many; v_call: TRBV6-1; cdr3_aa: CASTWVRDNEQFF; cdr3_nt: TGTGCCAGCACGTGGGTTAGGGACAATGAGCAGTTCTTC
j_call: TRBJ2-1; d_call: TRBD2; clone_size: many; v_call: TRBV20-1; cdr3_aa: CSARELALYNEQFF; cdr3_nt: TGCAGTGCTAGAGAACTAGCGCTTTACAATGAGCAGTTCTTC
j_call: TRBJ1-5; d_call: .; clone_size: many; v_call: TRBV15; cdr3_aa: CATGLRREGNQPQHF; cdr3_nt: TGTGCCACCGGTTTACGGCGGGAGGGCAATCAGCCCCAGCATTTT
j_call: TRBJ2-3; d_call: TRBD1; clone_size: many; v_call: TRBV10-3; cdr3_aa: CAIRGTARGDTQYF; cdr3_nt: TGTGCCATCAGGGGGACAGCCCGAGGAGATACGCAGTATTTT
j_call: TRBJ2-1; d_call: TRBD2; clone_size: many; v_call: TRBV20-1; cdr3_aa: CSAKGLAGSNEQFF; cdr3_nt: TGCAGTGCTAAGGGACTAGCGGGCTCCAATGAGCAGTTCTTC
j_call: TRBJ2-3; d_call: TRBD2; clone_size: .; v_call: TRBV6-1; cdr3_aa: CASRDSGGGDTQYF; cdr3_nt: TGTGCCAGCAGAGACAGCGGGGGCGGAGATACGCAGTATTTT
j_call: TRBJ2-1; d_call: .; clone_size: many; v_call: TRBV6-5; cdr3_aa: CATFWGSSPFF; cdr3_nt: TGTGCCACATTCTGGGGTAGCTCACCGTTCTTC
j_call: TRBJ2-7; d_call: .; clone_size: many; v_call: TRBV7-2; cdr3_aa: CASSLGKGPYEQYF; cdr3_nt: TGTGCCAGCAGCTTAGGCAAGGGGCCCTACGAGCAGTACTTC
j_call: TRBJ2-4; d_call: .; clone_size: many; v_call: TRBV5-5; cdr3_aa: CASSARPEGQNIQYF; cdr3_nt: TGTGCCAGCAGCGCGCGACCTGAGGGGCAAAACATTCAGTACTTC
j_call: TRBJ2-7; d_call: TRBD2; clone_size: many; v_call: TRBV12-3/TRBV12-4; cdr3_aa: CASSSNSGRPGEQYF; cdr3_nt: TGTGCCAGCAGTTCCAATAGCGGGAGGCCGGGAGAGCAGTACTTC
j_call: TRBJ2-3; d_call: TRBD2; clone_size: many; v_call: TRBV20-1; cdr3_aa: CSAILPSGSRDTQYF; cdr3_nt: TGCAGTGCTATCCTCCCTAGCGGGTCACGCGATACGCAGTATTTT
j_call: TRBJ2-2; d_call: TRBD1; clone_size: many; v_call: TRBV12-3/TRBV12-4; cdr3_aa: CASHRGTGLTGELFF; cdr3_nt: TGTGCCAGTCATCGGGGGACAGGGTTGACCGGGGAGCTGTTTTTT
j_call: TRBJ1-6; d_call: .; clone_size: .; v_call: TRBV10-3; cdr3_aa: CATAGLPEANSPLHF; cdr3_nt: TGTGCCACCGCCGGCCTACCGGAGGCAAATTCACCCCTCCACTTT
j_call: TRBJ2-7; d_call: TRBD1; clone_size: many; v_call: TRBV12-3/TRBV12-4; cdr3_aa: CASRPGGQGSYEQYF; cdr3_nt: TGTGCCAGCAGGCCAGGGGGACAGGGATCCTACGAGCAGTACTTC
j_call: TRBJ1-3; d_call: .; clone_size: many; v_call: TRBV7-6; cdr3_aa: CATRRSSGANTIYF; cdr3_nt: TGTGCCACCCGTCGGTCTTCAGGGGCGAACACCATATATTTT
j_call: TRBJ2-1; d_call: TRBD2; clone_size: many; v_call: TRBV7-8; cdr3_aa: CASSPRGSGSFRSSYNEQFF; cdr3_nt: TGTGCCAGCAGCCCCCGGGGTAGCGGGAGCTTTAGAAGCTCCTACAATGAGCAGTTCTTC
j_call: TRBJ1-2; d_call: TRBD1; clone_size: .; v_call: TRBV20-1; cdr3_aa: CSVPPGTGISYGYTF; cdr3_nt: TGCAGTGTCCCACCAGGGACAGGGATCTCCTATGGCTACACCTTC
j_call: TRBJ1-6; d_call: .; clone_size: many; v_call: TRBV5-6; cdr3_aa: CASSLSQYNSPLHF; cdr3_nt: TGTGCCAGCAGCTTGTCCCAGTATAATTCACCCCTCCACTTT
j_call: TRBJ2-3; d_call: .; clone_size: many; v_call: TRBV6-2/TRBV6-3; cdr3_aa: CASTAPRATENTQYF; cdr3_nt: TGTGCCAGCACCGCCCCTCGGGCCACGGAAAATACGCAGTATTTT
j_call: TRBJ1-1; d_call: .; clone_size: many; v_call: TRBV7-9; cdr3_aa: CASSLSHLNTEAFF; cdr3_nt: TGTGCCAGCAGCCTGTCCCATTTGAACACTGAAGCTTTCTTT
j_call: TRBJ2-6; d_call: .; clone_size: few; v_call: TRBV5-1; cdr3_aa: CASSFGGEANVLTF; cdr3_nt: TGCGCCAGCAGCTTTGGGGGAGAGGCCAACGTCCTGACTTTC
j_call: TRBJ2-1; d_call: TRBD2; clone_size: many; v_call: TRBV7-2; cdr3_aa: CASSPPGGSGSRNEQFF; cdr3_nt: TGTGCCAGCAGCCCACCAGGGGGTAGCGGGAGTCGCAATGAGCAGTTCTTC
j_call: TRBJ2-1; d_call: .; clone_size: many; v_call: TRBV20-1; cdr3_aa: CSAEGGSYNEQFF; cdr3_nt: TGCAGTGCCGAGGGCGGCTCCTACAATGAGCAGTTCTTC
j_call: TRBJ1-1; d_call: .; clone_size: few; v_call: TRBV12-3/TRBV12-4; cdr3_aa: CASRGNAEAFF; cdr3_nt: TGTGCCAGCAGGGGTAACGCTGAAGCTTTCTTT
j_call: TRBJ1-4; d_call: .; clone_size: many; v_call: TRBV24-1; cdr3_aa: CATSDPGTAEKLFF; cdr3_nt: TGTGCCACCAGTGACCCCGGGACCGCCGAAAAACTGTTTTTT
j_call: TRBJ2-1; d_call: .; clone_size: many; v_call: TRBV5-1; cdr3_aa: CASTEYNSYNEQFF; cdr3_nt: TGCGCCAGCACCGAGTATAACTCCTACAATGAGCAGTTCTTC
j_call: TRBJ2-1; d_call: TRBD2; clone_size: many; v_call: TRBV5-1; cdr3_aa: CASSWGTSGIEEQFF; cdr3_nt: TGCGCCAGCAGCTGGGGGACTAGCGGGATTGAAGAGCAGTTCTTC
j_call: TRBJ2-7; d_call: .; clone_size: once; v_call: TRBV20-1; cdr3_aa: CSARAGTCEQYF; cdr3_nt: TGCAGTGCTAGAGCGGGAACCTGCGAGCAGTACTTC
j_call: TRBJ1-5; d_call: .; clone_size: many; v_call: TRBV12-3/TRBV12-4; cdr3_aa: CASSLSGDQPQHF; cdr3_nt: TGTGCCAGCAGTTTATCAGGGGACCAGCCCCAGCATTTT
j_call: TRBJ1-4; d_call: .; clone_size: .; v_call: TRBV7-4; cdr3_aa: CASSFEGGEEKLFF; cdr3_nt: TGTGCCAGCAGCTTCGAGGGCGGAGAGGAAAAACTGTTTTTT
j_call: TRBJ1-6; d_call: TRBD1; clone_size: many; v_call: TRBV27; cdr3_aa: CASSPRQGARSPLHF; cdr3_nt: TGTGCCAGCAGTCCCCGACAGGGGGCAAGGTCACCCCTCCACTTT
j_call: TRBJ1-5; d_call: .; clone_size: many; v_call: TRBV12-5; cdr3_aa: CASGLSTGGGEEEQPQHF; cdr3_nt: TGTGCTAGTGGTTTGTCGACTGGGGGGGGCGAAGAGGAACAGCCCCAGCATTTT
j_call: TRBJ2-7; d_call: .; clone_size: few; v_call: TRBV29-1; cdr3_aa: CSVGIQGYEQYF; cdr3_nt: TGCAGCGTGGGGATACAGGGATACGAGCAGTACTTC
j_call: TRBJ2-1; d_call: .; clone_size: many; v_call: TRBV12-3/TRBV12-4; cdr3_aa: CASSLGDGLSGIRVQFF; cdr3_nt: TGTGCCAGCAGTTTAGGTGATGGACTTTCCGGCATTAGGGTGCAGTTCTTC